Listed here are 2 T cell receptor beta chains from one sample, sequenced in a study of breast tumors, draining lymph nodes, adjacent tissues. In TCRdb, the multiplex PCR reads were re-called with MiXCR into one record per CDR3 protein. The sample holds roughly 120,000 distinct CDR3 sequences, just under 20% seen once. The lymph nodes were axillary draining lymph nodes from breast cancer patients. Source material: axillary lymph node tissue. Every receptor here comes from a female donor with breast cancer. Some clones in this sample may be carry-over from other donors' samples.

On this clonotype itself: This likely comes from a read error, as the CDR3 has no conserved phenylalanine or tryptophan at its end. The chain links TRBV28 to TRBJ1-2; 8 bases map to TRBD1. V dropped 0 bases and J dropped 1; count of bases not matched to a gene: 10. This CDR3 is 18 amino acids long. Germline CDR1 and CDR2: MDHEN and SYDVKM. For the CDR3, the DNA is TGTGCCAGCAGTTTATGGATCGACAGGGGAGGGGATAACTATGGCTACACCCTC. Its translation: CASSLWIDRGGDNYGYTL.

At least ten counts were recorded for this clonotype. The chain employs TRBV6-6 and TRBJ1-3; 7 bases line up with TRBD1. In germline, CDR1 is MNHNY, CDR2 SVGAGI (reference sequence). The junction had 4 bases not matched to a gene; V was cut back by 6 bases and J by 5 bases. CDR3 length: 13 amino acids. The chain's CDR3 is CASSLQGRNTIYF. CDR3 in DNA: TGTGCCAGCAGCCTACAGGGGCGAAACACCATATATTTT.